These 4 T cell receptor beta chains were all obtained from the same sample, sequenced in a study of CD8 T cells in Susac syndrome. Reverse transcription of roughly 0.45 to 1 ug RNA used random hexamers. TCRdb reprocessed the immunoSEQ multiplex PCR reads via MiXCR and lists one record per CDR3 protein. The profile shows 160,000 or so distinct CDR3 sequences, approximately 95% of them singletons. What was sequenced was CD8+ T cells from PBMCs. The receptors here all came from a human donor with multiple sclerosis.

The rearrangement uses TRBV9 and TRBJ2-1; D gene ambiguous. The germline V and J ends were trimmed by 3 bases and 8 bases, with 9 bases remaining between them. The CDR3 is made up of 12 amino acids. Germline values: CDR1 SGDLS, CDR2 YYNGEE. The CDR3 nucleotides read TGTGCCAGCAGCGCCGAATCCGATGAGCAGTTCTTC. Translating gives CASSAESDEQFF.

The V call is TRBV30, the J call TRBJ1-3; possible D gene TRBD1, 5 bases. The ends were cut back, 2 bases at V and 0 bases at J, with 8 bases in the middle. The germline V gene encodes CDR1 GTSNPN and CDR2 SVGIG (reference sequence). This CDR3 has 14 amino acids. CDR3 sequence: CAWSPGHSGNTIYF. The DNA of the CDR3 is TGTGCCTGGAGTCCAGGGCACTCTGGAAACACCATATATTTT.

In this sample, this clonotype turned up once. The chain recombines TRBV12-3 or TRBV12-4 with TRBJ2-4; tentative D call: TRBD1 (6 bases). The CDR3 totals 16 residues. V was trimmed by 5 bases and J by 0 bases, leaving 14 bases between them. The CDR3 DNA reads TGTGCCAGCAGTCAGCCGACAGGACTAGCCAAAAACATTCAGTACTTC. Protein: CASSQPTGLAKNIQYF.

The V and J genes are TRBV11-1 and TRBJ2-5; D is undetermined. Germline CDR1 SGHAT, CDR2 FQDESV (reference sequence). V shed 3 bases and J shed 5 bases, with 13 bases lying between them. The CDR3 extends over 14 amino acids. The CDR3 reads CASSFQTPEETQYF. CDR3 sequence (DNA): TGTGCCAGCAGCTTTCAGACTCCCGAGGAGACCCAGTACTTC.